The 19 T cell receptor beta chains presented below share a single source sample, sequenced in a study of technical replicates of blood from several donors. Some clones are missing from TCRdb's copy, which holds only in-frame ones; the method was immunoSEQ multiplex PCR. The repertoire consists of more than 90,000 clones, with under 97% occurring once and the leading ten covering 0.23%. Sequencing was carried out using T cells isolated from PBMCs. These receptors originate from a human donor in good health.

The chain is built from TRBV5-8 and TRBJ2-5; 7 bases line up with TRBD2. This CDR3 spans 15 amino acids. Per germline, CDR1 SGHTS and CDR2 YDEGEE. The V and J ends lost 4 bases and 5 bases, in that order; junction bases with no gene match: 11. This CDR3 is CASSSRDYYRETQYF. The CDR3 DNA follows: TGTGCCAGCAGCAGTAGGGACTACTACCGGGAGACCCAGTACTTC.

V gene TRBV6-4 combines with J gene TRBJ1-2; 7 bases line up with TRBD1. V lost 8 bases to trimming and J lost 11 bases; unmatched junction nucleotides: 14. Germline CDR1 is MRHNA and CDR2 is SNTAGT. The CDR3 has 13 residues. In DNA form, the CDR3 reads TGTGCCAGCGGACCCCCGGACAGGCCTAATTACACCTTC. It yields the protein CASGPPDRPNYTF.

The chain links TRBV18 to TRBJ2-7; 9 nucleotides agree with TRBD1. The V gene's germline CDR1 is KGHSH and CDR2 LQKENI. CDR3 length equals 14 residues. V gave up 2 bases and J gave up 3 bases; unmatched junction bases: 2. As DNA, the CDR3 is TGTGCCAGCTCACCAGGGACAGGGATCTACGAGCAGTACTTC. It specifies CASSPGTGIYEQYF.

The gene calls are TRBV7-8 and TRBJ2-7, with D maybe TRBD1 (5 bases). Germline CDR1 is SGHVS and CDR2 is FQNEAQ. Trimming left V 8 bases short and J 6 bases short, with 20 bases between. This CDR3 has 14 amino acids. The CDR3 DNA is TGTGCCAGCGGGTCCTATTCGGCAGGGCGCGAGCAGTACTTC. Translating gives CASGSYSAGREQYF.

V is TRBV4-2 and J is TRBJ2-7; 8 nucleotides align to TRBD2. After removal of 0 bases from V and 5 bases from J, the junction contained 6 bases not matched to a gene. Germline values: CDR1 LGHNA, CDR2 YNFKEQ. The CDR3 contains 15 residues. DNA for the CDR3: TGTGCCAGCAGCCAAGAGGGAGCGGGAGATGACGAGCAGTACTTC. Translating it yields CASSQEGAGDDEQYF.

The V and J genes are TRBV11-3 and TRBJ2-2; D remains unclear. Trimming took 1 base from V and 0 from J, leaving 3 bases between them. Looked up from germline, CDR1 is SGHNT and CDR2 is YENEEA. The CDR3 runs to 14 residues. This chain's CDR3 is CASSLGPNTGELFF. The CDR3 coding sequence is TGTGCCAGCAGCTTAGGGCCGAACACCGGGGAGCTGTTTTTT.

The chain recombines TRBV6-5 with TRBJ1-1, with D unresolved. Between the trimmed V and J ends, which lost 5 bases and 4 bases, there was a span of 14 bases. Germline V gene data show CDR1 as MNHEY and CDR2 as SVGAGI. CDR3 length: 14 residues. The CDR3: CASSDNLPGTEAFF. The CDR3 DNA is TGTGCCAGCAGTGATAATTTACCGGGCACTGAAGCTTTCTTT.

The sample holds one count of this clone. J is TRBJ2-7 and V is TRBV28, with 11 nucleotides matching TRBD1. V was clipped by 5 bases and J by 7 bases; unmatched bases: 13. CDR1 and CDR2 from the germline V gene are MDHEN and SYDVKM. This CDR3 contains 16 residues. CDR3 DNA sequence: TGTGCCAGCAGTCGTGCTGGGGGACAGGGGGTGGGTGAGCAGTACTTC. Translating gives CASSRAGGQGVGEQYF.

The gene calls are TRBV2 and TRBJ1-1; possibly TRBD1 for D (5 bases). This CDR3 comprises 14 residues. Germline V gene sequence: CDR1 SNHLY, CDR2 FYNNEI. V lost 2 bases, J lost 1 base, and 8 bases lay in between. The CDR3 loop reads CASSEWGENTEAFF. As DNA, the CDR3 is TGTGCCAGCAGTGAATGGGGGGAGAACACTGAAGCTTTCTTT.

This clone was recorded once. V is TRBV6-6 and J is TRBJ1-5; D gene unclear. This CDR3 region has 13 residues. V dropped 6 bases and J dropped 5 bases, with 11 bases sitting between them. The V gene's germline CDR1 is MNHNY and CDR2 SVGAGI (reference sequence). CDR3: CASREFVDQPQHF. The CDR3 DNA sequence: TGTGCCAGCAGGGAGTTTGTGGATCAGCCCCAGCATTTT.

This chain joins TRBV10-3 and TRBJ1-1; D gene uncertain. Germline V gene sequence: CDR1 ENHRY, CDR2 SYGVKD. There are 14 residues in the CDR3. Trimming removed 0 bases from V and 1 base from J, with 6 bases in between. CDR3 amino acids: CAISESNSNTEAFF. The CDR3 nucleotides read TGTGCCATCAGTGAGTCAAACTCGAACACTGAAGCTTTCTTT.

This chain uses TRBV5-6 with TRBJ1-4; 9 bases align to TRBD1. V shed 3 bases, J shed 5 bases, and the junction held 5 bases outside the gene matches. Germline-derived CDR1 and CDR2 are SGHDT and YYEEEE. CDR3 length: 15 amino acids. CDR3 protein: CASSYGTGINEKLFF. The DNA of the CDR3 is TGTGCCAGCAGCTACGGGACAGGGATAAATGAAAAACTGTTTTTT.

DNA for the CDR3: TGTGCCAGCAGACTCACTAGCGGGGAGACCTACGAGCAGTACTTC. Protein product: CASRLTSGETYEQYF. The rearrangement joins TRBV7-9 to TRBJ2-7; 10 bases align to TRBD2. The CDR3 is 15 residues long. Germline-derived CDR1 and CDR2 are SEHNR and FQNEAQ (reference sequence). V trimming: 6 bases; J trimming: 2 bases; junction bases outside the gene matches: 7.

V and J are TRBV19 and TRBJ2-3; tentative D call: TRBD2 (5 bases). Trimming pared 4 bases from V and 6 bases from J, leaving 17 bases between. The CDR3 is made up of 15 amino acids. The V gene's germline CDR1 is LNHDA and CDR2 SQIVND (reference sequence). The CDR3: CASSTPHGKADTQYF. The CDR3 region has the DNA TGTGCCAGTAGTACCCCTCACGGGAAGGCGGATACGCAGTATTTT.

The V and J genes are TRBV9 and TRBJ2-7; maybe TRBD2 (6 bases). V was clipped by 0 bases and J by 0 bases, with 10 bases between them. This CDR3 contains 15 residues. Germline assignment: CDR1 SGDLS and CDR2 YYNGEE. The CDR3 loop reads CASSVGVGGSYEQYF. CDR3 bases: TGTGCCAGCAGCGTAGGGGTCGGGGGCTCCTACGAGCAGTACTTC.

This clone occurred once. The CDR3 protein is CASRTGTGYEKLFF. The CDR3 bases are TGTGCCAGCAGAACCGGGACAGGCTATGAAAAACTGTTTTTT. This chain links TRBV6-5 with TRBJ1-4; TRBD1 matches at 8 bases. V lost 6 bases, J lost 6 bases, and 6 bases stayed unmatched. CDR3 length: 14 amino acids. Looked up from germline, CDR1 is MNHEY and CDR2 is SVGAGI.

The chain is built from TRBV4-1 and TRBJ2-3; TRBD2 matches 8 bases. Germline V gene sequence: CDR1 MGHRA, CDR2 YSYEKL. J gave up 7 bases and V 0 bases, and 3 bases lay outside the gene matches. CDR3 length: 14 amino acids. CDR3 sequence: CASSQESGSNTQYF. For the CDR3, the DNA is TGCGCCAGCAGCCAAGAAAGCGGGAGCAATACGCAGTATTTT.

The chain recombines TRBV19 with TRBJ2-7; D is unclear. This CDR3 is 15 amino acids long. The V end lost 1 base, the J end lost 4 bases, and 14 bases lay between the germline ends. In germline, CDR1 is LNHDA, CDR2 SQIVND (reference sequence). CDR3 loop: CASSIAPRSVYEQYF. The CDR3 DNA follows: TGTGCCAGTAGTATAGCCCCTAGGAGCGTTTACGAGCAGTACTTC.

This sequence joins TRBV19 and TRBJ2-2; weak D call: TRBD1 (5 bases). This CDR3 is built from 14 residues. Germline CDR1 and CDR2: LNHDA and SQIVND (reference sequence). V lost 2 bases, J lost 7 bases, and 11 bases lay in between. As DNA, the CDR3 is TGTGCCAGTAGTATAAGGGGCTCTGGCGGGGAGCTGTTTTTT. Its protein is CASSIRGSGGELFF.